This note documents a single T cell receptor beta chain sequence. Its target is not known. This specimen comes from a study of radiotherapy plus CTLA-4 blockade in lung cancer. For the study at large: Disease control was present in 30% to 40% of patients, and objective responses in around 20%. General study results and limits: Reportedly, early blood T cell clone dynamics best predicted response, with interferon-beta.

This CDR3 spans 13 amino acids. Germline assignment: CDR1 MNHEY and CDR2 SVGAGI. V lost 6 bases and J 6 bases, leaving 12 bases between the germline ends. Repertoires were generated with immunoSEQ multiplex PCR, while TCRdb's copy carries only in-frame clones and drops some. The profile shows fewer than 90,000 clones, roughly four fifths of them singletons. The chain joins TRBV6-5 to TRBJ1-5; D possibly corresponds to TRBD1 (5 bases). This receptor was identified in a human donor with non-small cell lung cancer who had stable disease on radiotherapy plus ipilimumab. Sequenced here: peripheral blood, sampled from a patient treated with radiotherapy plus ipilimumab. CDR3 protein: CASSLQGAQPQHF. The CDR3 DNA is TGTGCCAGCAGCCTACAAGGGGCTCAGCCCCAGCATTTT.